This T cell receptor (beta chain) was retrieved from a study of CD8+CD57+ T cells in acquired aplastic anemia. Study-wide findings and caveats: Controls did not differ significantly from patients in CD8+ Simpson's diversity.

As to this clonotype: Its antigen is currently unknown. The germline gene is not matched at one end of the junction; a read error may be the cause.

The use of genomic DNA as template underpinned the TCR beta VDJ and CDR3 profiling. TCRdb used MiXCR to reprocess the reads, holding one entry per CDR3 protein. The table shows approximately 270,000 distinct CDR3 sequences, with roughly half occurring only once. The sequence was collected from a human donor with severe aplastic anemia or a healthy control (not recorded which). Sequencing input: sorted CD4+, CD8+, or CD8+CD57+ T cells (not recorded which) from PBMCs.

The CDR3 DNA sequence: TGTGCCAGCACCCGGACAGGGGGGAACGCTGAAGCTTTCTTT. Translation gives CASTRTGGNAEAFF. This chain connects TRBV25-1 to TRBJ1-1; 10 bases align to TRBD1. The CDR3 totals 14 residues. Germline V gene lookup returns CDR1 MGHDK and CDR2 SYGVNS.